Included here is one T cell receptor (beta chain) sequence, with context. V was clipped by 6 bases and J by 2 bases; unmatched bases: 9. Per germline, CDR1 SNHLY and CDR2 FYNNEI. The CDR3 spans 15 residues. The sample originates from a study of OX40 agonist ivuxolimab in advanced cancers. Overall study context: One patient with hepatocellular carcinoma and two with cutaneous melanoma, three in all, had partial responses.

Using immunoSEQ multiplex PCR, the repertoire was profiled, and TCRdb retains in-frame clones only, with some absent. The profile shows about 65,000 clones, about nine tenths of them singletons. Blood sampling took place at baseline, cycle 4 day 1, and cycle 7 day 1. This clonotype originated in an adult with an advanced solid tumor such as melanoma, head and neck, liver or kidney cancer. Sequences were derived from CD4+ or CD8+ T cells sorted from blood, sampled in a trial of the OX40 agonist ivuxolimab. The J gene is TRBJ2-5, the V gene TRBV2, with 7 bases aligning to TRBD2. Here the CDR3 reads CASSLSRGEQETQYF. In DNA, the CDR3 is TGTGCCAGCAGCCTCTCACGGGGGGAACAAGAGACCCAGTACTTC.